The next 6 T cell receptor beta chains were all read from a single sample in a study of response to subunit inactivated influenza vaccine listed by TCRdb under 2018. Libraries came from RT-PCR. Sequencing was performed on an Illumina HiSeq 2500. The public reads were reanalyzed by TCRdb: fastp trimming at Q25, MiXCR alignment, in-frame beta chains only. Each CDR3 protein gets just one entry, which takes the most common genes and DNA from the rows behind it. The sample profile shows about 530,000 distinct CDR3 sequences; about 12% of them were found once. Roughly 10% of the sample belongs to the ten largest clones. The sequences come from PBMCs from blood, collected on the day of vaccination. These receptors all come from a man between 45 and 60 years old who received an inactivated influenza vaccine. Donor details come from another sample of the same person, matched by shared clones.

The V gene is TRBV6-5, the J gene TRBJ1-2; 9 nucleotides align to TRBD1. The CDR3 totals 13 residues. The J segment lost 8 bases and the V segment lost 3 bases, leaving 4 bases of the junction unmatched. Per the germline V gene, CDR1 is MNHEY and CDR2 is SVGAGI. CDR3 loop: CASSYDRGFGYTF. The CDR3 DNA reads TGTGCCAGCAGTTATGACAGGGGGTTCGGCTACACCTTC.

J is TRBJ2-5 and V is TRBV21-1; TRBD1 is the table's D call, not checked against the DNA. TRBV21-1 is a listed pseudogene. This CDR3 comprises 18 residues. CDR3 sequence (DNA): TGTGCCAGCAGCACGGGGGGATCGAGACTTTCCAAACAAGAGACCCAGTACTTC. Protein sequence: CASSTGGSRLSKQETQYF.

This clonotype was counted between two and nine times. The chain recombines TRBV30 with TRBJ2-5; the D is unclear. CDR3 length equals 14 residues. The germline V gene encodes CDR1 GTSNPN and CDR2 SVGIG (reference sequence). V dropped 0 bases and J dropped 1 base, with 9 bases sitting between them. The CDR3 here is CAWSVHTPQETQYF. The CDR3 coding sequence is TGTGCCTGGAGTGTACACACACCCCAAGAGACCCAGTACTTC.

This chain joins TRBV10-3 and TRBJ2-7; 7 nucleotides line up with TRBD2. The CDR3 is made up of 12 amino acids. The ends lost 6 bases at V and 6 bases at J; junction bases unmatched: 5. Germline CDR1 reads ENHRY; CDR2 reads SYGVKD. The CDR3 here is CAISGGSSEQYF. CDR3 nucleotides: TGTGCCATCAGCGGCGGGAGCAGCGAGCAGTACTTC.

This clonotype was seen a handful of times. The V gene is TRBV5-1, the J gene TRBJ2-1; the match to TRBD2 covers 13 bases. The CDR3 loop spans 15 amino acids. Germline V gene sequence: CDR1 SGHRS, CDR2 YFSETQ. Losses at the gene ends were 4 bases for V and 6 bases for J; bases not matched to a gene: 4. The chain's CDR3 is CASSPGLAGANEQFF. In DNA form, the CDR3 reads TGCGCCAGCAGCCCCGGACTAGCGGGGGCCAATGAGCAGTTCTTC.

The sample holds a few counts of this clonotype. The V gene is TRBV5-1, the J gene TRBJ2-7, with D unresolved. The CDR3 runs to 14 residues. Germline loops: CDR1 SGHRS, CDR2 YFSETQ. Trimming took 4 bases from V and 4 from J, leaving 15 bases between them. CDR3 protein: CASSVRVSQYEQYF. The CDR3 nucleotides read TGCGCCAGCAGCGTAAGGGTGTCCCAGTACGAGCAGTACTTC.